This record concerns one T cell receptor beta chain sequence. The antigen this receptor binds is unknown. Base qualities are missing; no much larger clone stands one base away. The data derive from a study of somatic mutations in cytotoxic T cells in rheumatoid arthritis (dated by TCRdb to the late 2010s). About the investigation overall: Right after diagnosis and prior to the start of any treatment, 25 to 30 ml EDTA of peripheral blood was drawn from patients. Sorted V beta1+ cells also underwent TCRB sequencing, and some V beta antibody-stained T-cell populations were flow-sorted at nearly 100% purity on a FACSAria II or Sony SH800. To characterize clonality, the study used TCRB deep sequencing while asking whether somatic mutations are carried by expanded CD8+ T-cell clones in newly diagnosed, untreated rheumatoid arthritis. TCRB deep sequencing covered some 65 patients with rheumatoid arthritis along with 20 to 25 healthy controls. Median age was essentially the same in the patient group and the control group.

On an AutoMACS, CD4+ and CD8+ cells were isolated via positive magnetic bead selection, and their purity was verified by flow cytometry. A TCR V beta antibody panel was used in flow cytometry to screen first for clonal expansions, which were then characterized by TCRB deep sequencing of sorted CD8+ fractions. Isolation of peripheral blood mononuclear cells was done through Ficoll-Paque PLUS density gradient separation. Using Nucleospin Tissue or Tissue XS kits, DNA was extracted from CD4-enriched, CD8-enriched or PBMC samples, with quantification by a Qubit 2.0 fluorometer. Including the terminal cysteine and phenylalanine, the CDR3 comprises 14 residues. Left in the record is the CDR3 DNA by itself, 42 bases read in frame from the first base. Relative to germline, V is missing 3 bases and J is missing 5 bases, with 1 base of the junction outside any gene match. In the germline V gene (reference sequence), CDR1 corresponds to LNHDA and CDR2 to SQIVND.

The investigation overall reported the following: The expanded CD8+ clones had unknown antigen targets, and not appearing in virus-specific databases did not rule out that they were virus-specific. CD8+ T-cell clonality did not differ significantly between rheumatoid arthritis patients and age-matched healthy controls. In patients, CD8+ clonality rose with age (Spearman r=0.49), which was not the case in healthy controls. The slight TRBV07 underrepresentation in patients was not adjusted for multiple comparisons. In about an eighth of the 65 patients, more than 20% of CD8+ cells belonged to the largest CD8+ clone, while several identical CD8+ TCRB sequences were shared between blood and synovial fluid.

Genomic DNA underwent TCRB CDR3 sequencing using the immunoSEQ assay. As for the original processing: Only a few patient CD8+ clones larger than 1% matched published virus-specific TCRB sequences when compared against them. Nothing other than productive TCRB rearrangements was included in the analyses. A clone was defined by a unique TCRB CDR3 sequence, and clonality was computed as a productive clonality index based on Shannon entropy. The template counts of each clone relative to the total templates per sample were used to calculate repertoire overlap between two samples. A correlation with a Spearman r of over 0.55 was found between V-gene usage by flow cytometry and V-gene usage by TCRB sequencing. This is the immuneACCESS table as TCRdb keeps it, with only in-frame sequences that have V and J called. A part of the clones is gone; compared with another copy, unresolved V genes explain less than half, and the rest is unexplained. D and trimming were read from the DNA, whereas the V and J calls and clone size are those reported in that table. This sample comprises some 11,000 clones, 70% to 85% of them detected only once. Of the sample, 8.5% to 10% is held by the ten largest clones.

The TCR comes from a woman aged 60 to 75 with rheumatoid arthritis. Sequences were obtained from CD8+ T cells sorted from blood. The chain couples TRBV19 to TRBJ2-1; TRBD2 fits 10 bases in the junction. The CDR3 protein: CASSILAGDNEQFF. The nucleotides are TGTGCCAGTAGTATCCTAGCGGGAGACAATGAGCAGTTCTTC.